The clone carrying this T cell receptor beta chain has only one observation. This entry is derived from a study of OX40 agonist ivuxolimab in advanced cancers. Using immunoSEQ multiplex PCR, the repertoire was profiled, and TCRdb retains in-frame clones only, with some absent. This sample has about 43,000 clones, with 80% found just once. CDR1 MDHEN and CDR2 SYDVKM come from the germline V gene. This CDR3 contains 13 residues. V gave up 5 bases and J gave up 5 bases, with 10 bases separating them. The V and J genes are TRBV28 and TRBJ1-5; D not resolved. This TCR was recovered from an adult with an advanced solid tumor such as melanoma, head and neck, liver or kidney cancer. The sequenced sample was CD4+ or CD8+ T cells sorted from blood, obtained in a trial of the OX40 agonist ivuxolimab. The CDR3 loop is CASSLTRYQPQHF. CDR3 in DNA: TGTGCCAGCAGTCTAACGAGGTATCAGCCCCAGCATTTT. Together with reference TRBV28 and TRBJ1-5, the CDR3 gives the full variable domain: DVKVTQSSRYLVKRTGEKVFLECVQDMDHENMFWYRQDPGLGLRLIYFSYDVKMKEKGDIPEGYSVSREKKERFSLILESASTNQTSMYLCASSLTRYQPQHFGDGTRLSIL.